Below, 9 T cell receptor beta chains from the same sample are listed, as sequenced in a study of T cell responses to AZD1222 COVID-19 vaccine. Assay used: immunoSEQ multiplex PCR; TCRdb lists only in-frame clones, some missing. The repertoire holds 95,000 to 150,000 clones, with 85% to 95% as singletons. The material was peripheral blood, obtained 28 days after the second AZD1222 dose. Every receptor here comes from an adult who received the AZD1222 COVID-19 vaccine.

CDR3 loop: CASSQDSTYSSYNEQFF. The CDR3 DNA reads TGCGCCAGCAGCCAAGATAGTACCTATAGCTCCTACAATGAGCAGTTCTTC. This sequence joins TRBV4-3 and TRBJ2-1; D not resolved. Germline V gene sequence: CDR1 LGHNA, CDR2 YSLEER. The CDR3 consists of 17 residues. V was trimmed by 0 bases and J by 0 bases, leaving 12 bases between them.

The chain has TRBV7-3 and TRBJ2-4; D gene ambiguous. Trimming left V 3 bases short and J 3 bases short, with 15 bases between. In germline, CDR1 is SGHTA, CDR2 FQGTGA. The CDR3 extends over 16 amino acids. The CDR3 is CASSFRNRTIKNIQYF. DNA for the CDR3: TGTGCCAGCAGCTTTAGGAATAGAACCATCAAAAACATTCAGTACTTC.

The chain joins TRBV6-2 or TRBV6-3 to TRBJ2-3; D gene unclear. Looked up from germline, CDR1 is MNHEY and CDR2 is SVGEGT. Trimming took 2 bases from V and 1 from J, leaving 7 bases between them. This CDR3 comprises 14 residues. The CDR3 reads CASSYPDGTDTQYF. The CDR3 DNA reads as TGTGCCAGCAGTTACCCCGATGGCACAGATACGCAGTATTTT.

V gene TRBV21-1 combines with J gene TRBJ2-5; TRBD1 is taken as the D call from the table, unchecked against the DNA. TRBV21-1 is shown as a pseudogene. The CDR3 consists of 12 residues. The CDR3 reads CASSNDRETQYF. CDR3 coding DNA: TGTGCCAGCAGCAACGACAGGGAGACCCAGTACTTC.

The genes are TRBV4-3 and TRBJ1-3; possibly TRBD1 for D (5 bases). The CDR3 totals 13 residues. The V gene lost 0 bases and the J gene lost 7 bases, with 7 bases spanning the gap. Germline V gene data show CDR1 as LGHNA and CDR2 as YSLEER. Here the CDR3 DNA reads TGCGCCAGCAGCCAAGAATCAGGGAACACCATATATTTT. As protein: CASSQESGNTIYF.

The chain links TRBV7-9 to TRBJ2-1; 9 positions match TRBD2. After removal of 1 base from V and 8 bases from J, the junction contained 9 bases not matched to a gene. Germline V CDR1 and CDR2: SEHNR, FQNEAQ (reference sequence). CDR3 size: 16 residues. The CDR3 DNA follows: TGTGCCAGCAGCTTAGGGTTAGCGGGAGTCGGCTATGAGCAGTTCTTC. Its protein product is CASSLGLAGVGYEQFF.

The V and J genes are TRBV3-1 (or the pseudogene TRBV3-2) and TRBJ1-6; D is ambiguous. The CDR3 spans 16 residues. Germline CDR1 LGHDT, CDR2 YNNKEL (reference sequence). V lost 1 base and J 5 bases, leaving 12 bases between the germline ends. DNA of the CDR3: TGTGCCAGCAGCCAAGGATTGGGCAGACATAATTCACCCCTCCACTTT. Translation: CASSQGLGRHNSPLHF.

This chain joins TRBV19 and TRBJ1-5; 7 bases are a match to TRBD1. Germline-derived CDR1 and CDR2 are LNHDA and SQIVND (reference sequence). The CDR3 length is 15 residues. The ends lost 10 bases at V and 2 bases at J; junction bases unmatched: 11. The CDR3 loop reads CATRTGPRGNQPQHF. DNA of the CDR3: TGTGCCACCCGGACAGGTCCCCGGGGCAATCAGCCCCAGCATTTT.

The CDR3 DNA is TGTGCCATCAGTGGGACCTCGGGGATAGGGAACTATGGCTACACCTTC. Amino acids: CAISGTSGIGNYGYTF. The chain carries TRBV10-3 and TRBJ1-2, with D unclear. CDR1 is ENHRY and CDR2 is SYGVKD in the germline V gene. V lost 4 bases, J lost 2 bases, and 17 bases lay in between. The CDR3 sequence is 16 residues long.